This paragraph reports one TCR beta chain. Trimming shortened V by 4 bases and J by 0 bases, and 13 bases separated the two germline ends. CDR1 and CDR2 from the germline V gene are MNHNS and SASEGT. The CDR3 has 17 amino acids. This specimen comes from a study of cytomegalovirus exposure and HLA in healthy donors. PCR used 60 Vbeta primers and 13 Jbeta primers. Libraries were prepared by immunoSEQ multiplex PCR; TCRdb keeps only in-frame clonotypes and omits some of them. The sample lists about 92,000 clones; 65% to 80% were seen once. The sequenced sample was PBMCs. This chain connects TRBV6-1 to TRBJ2-6, with D hard to call. The source is a woman aged 18-35 years in good health and CMV-seropositive. CDR3 in amino acids: CASSVGDGRSGANVLTF. The CDR3 DNA follows: TGTGCCAGCAGTGTGGGCGACGGTCGCTCTGGGGCCAACGTCCTGACTTTC.